This T cell receptor (beta chain) was found in a study of T cells in Graves' hyperthyroidism and ophthalmopathy. The CDR3 contains 14 residues. CDR1 MNHEY and CDR2 SVGAGI come from the germline V gene. The V gene end was trimmed by 5 bases and the J gene end by 0 bases; junction bases not matched to a gene: 2. Amplification yielded TCR beta CDR3 regions, with RNA transcripts as the source. First-round RT-PCR targeting the TCR CDR3 was performed with the HTBI primer set. TCRdb redid the calling of the multiplex PCR reads with MiXCR, one entry per CDR3 protein. The table records 550,000 to 650,000 distinct CDR3 sequences, around 14% of them present only once. General observations from the study: Blood also carried most thyroid clonotypes expanded above 0.001. Stable hyperthyroidism and ophthalmopathy were separated using 13 V-J signatures.

The study excluded patients with uncontrolled infection, other autoimmune disease, pregnancy or lactation. This clonotype occurred many times. Antigen: not known. The material sequenced was blood. This TCR was recovered from a woman under 40 with Graves' hyperthyroidism that later progressed to Graves' ophthalmopathy. V gene TRBV6-5 combines with J gene TRBJ1-1, with TRBD1 matching over 8 bases. CDR3 sequence (DNA): TGTGCCAGCAGTGTGACAGGGGTGAACACTGAAGCTTTCTTT. Residues: CASSVTGVNTEAFF.